The clone carrying this T cell receptor (beta chain) was counted once. Its specificity is unknown. PCR or immunohistochemistry showed mismatch repair deficiency in every enrolled patient. Three pembrolizumab responders had their TCRs sequenced. This sample was included in a study of PD-1 blockade in mismatch repair-deficient tumors. Study results and caveats: Rapid post-treatment expansion, then contraction, generally preceding radiologic response, marked tumor-resident clones.

The germline V gene has CDR1 MDHEN and CDR2 SYDVKM. The junction had 14 bases not matched to a gene; V was cut back by 5 bases and J by 5 bases. There are 16 residues in the CDR3. Clones were sequenced by immunoSEQ multiplex PCR, and TCRdb holds only the in-frame ones, with some missing. Among around 23,000 clones listed, approximately 86% were seen once. Sequencing used peripheral blood, obtained 12 weeks after starting pembrolizumab. V and J are TRBV28 and TRBJ2-5; 7 bases match TRBD2. The receptor's source is an adult with mismatch repair-deficient cancer. CDR3 protein: CASSKRDYFGGETQYF. CDR3 in DNA: TGTGCCAGCAGTAAAAGGGACTATTTTGGTGGGGAGACCCAGTACTTC.